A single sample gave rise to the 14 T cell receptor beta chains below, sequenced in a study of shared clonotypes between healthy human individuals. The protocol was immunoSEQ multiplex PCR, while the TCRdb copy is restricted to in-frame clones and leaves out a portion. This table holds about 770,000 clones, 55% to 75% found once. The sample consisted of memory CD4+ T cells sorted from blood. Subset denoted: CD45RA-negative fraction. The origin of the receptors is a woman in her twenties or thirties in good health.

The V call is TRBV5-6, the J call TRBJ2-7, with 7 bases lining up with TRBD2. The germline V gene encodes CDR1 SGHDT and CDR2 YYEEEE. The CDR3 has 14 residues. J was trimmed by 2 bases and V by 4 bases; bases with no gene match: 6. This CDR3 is CASSRNSGTYEQYF. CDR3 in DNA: TGTGCCAGCAGCCGAAACAGCGGGACCTACGAGCAGTACTTC.

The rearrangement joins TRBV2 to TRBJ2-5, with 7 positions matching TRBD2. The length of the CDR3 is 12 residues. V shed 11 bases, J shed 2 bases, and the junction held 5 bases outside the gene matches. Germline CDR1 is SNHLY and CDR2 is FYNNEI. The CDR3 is CASSGTQETQYF. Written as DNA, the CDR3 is TGTGCCTCAAGCGGGACGCAAGAGACCCAGTACTTC.

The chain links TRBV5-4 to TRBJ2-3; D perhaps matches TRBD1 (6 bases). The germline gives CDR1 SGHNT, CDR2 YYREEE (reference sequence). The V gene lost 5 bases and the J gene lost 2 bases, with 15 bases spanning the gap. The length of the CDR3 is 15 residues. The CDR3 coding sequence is TGTGCCAGCAGTTCGCCAGGGGCCTCCACAGATACGCAGTATTTT. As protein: CASSSPGASTDTQYF.

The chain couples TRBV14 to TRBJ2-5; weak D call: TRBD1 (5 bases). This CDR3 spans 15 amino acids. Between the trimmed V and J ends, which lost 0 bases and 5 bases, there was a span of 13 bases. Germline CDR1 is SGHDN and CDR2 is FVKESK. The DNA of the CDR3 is TGTGCCAGCAGCCAAGAAACCCGGAACAGGGAGACCCAGTACTTC. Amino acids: CASSQETRNRETQYF.

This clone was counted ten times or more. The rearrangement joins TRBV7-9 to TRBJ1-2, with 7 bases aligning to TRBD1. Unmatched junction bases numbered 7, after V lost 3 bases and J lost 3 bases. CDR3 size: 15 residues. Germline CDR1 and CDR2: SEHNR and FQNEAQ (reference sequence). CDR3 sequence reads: CASSFDRALYYGYTF. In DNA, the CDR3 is TGTGCCAGCAGCTTCGACAGGGCCTTATACTATGGCTACACCTTC.

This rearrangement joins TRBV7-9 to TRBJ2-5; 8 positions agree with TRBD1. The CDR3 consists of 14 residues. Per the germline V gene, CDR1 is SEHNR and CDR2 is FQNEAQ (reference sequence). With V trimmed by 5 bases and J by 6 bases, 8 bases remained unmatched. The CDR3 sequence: CASSSAGGGKTQYF. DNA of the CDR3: TGTGCCAGCAGCAGCGCAGGGGGCGGAAAGACCCAGTACTTC.

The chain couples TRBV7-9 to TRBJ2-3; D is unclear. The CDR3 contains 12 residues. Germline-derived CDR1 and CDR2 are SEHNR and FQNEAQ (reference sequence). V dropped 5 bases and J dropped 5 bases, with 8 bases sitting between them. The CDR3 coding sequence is TGTGCCAGCAGCGCAGAGCTAGATACGCAGTATTTT. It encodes CASSAELDTQYF.

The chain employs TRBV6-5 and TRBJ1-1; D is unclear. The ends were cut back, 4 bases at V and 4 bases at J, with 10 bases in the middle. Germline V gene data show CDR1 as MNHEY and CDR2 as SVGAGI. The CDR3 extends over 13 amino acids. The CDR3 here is CASSFTGSTEAFF. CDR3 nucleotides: TGTGCCAGCAGTTTCACCGGGAGCACTGAAGCTTTCTTT.

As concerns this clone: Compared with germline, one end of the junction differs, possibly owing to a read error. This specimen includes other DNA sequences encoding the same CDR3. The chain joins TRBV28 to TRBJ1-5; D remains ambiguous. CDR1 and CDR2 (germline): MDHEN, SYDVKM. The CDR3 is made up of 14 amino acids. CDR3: CASSFTTRNQPQHF. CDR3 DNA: TGTGCCAGCAGTTTCACCACTCGAAATCAACCCCAGCATTTT.

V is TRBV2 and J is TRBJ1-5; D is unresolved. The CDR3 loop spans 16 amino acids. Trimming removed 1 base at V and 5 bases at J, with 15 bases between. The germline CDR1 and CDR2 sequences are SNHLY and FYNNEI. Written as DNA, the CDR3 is TGTGCCAGCAGTGAAGAGAGAGCCTCGGGGTATCAGCCCCAGCATTTT. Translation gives CASSEERASGYQPQHF.

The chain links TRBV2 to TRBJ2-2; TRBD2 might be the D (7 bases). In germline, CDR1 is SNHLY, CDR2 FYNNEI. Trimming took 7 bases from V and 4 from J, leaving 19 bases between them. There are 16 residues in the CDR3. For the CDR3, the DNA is TGTGCCAGCACCACGACCGGGGGGCAAATCACCGGGGAGCTGTTTTTT. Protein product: CASTTTGGQITGELFF.

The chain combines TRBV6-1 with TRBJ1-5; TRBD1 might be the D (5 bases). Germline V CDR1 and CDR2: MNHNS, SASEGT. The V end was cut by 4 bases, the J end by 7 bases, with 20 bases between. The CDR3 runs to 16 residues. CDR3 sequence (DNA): TGTGCCAGCAGTGGAAGCCTTCGACAGAGGACCCAGCCCCAGCATTTT. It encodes CASSGSLRQRTQPQHF.

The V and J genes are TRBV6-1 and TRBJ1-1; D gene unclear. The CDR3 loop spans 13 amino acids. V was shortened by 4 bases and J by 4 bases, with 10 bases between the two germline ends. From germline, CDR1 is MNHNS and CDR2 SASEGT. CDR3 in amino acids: CASSGTAGTEAFF. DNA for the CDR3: TGTGCCAGCAGTGGGACGGCCGGCACTGAAGCTTTCTTT.

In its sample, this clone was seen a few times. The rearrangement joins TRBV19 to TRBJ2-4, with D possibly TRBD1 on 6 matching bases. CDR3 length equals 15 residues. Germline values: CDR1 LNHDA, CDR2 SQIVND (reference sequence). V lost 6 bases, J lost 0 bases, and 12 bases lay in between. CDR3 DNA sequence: TGTGCCAGTAGAACAGGGAGTGGAGCCAAAAACATTCAGTACTTC. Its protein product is CASRTGSGAKNIQYF.